This entry describes one TCR beta chain. The method was immunoSEQ multiplex PCR; TCRdb's version includes in-frame clones alone and lacks a portion of them. Among approximately 31,000 clones listed, around 88% were seen once. The sample comes from a study of sequential checkpoint blockade in melanoma. Across the whole study: Patients were randomized 1:1 to nivolumab-then-ipilimumab or ipilimumab-then-nivolumab first-line. Each arm's sequence ended with maintenance nivolumab.

Sample treatment: randomized to nivolumab then ipilimumab (arm A) or the reverse (arm B). Live CD3+CD8+ CD19− CD56− cells were sorted from PBMCs. The receptor's source is a human donor with melanoma. The source material was CD8+ T cells sorted from blood (inferred from file names), sampled from a patient given nivolumab and ipilimumab in sequence.

This CDR3 is CASSQEPGGARDTEAFF. The CDR3, as DNA: TGCGCCAGCAGCCAAGAGCCAGGGGGCGCGAGGGACACTGAAGCTTTCTTT. The genes are TRBV4-3 and TRBJ1-1; 8 bases agree with TRBD1. The V gene's germline CDR1 is LGHNA and CDR2 YSLEER. The V gene end was trimmed by 0 bases and the J gene end by 3 bases; junction bases not matched to a gene: 9. The CDR3 covers 17 residues.